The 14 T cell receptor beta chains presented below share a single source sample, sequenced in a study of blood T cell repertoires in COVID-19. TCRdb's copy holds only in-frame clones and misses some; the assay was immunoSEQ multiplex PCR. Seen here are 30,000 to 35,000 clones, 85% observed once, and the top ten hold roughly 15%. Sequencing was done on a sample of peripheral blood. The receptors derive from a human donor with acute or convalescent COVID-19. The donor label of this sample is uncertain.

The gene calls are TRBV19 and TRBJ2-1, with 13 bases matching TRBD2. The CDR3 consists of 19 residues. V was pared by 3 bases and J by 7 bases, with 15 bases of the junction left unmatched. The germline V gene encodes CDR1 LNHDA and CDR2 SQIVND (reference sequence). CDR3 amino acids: CASSIRDGWTSGRRNEQFF. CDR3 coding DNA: TGTGCCAGTAGTATTCGGGACGGGTGGACTAGCGGGAGAAGGAATGAGCAGTTCTTC.

The CDR3 region is CASSPSGELYGYTF. The CDR3 coding sequence is TGTGCCAGCAGCCCAAGCGGGGAACTCTATGGCTACACCTTC. The V and J genes are TRBV14 and TRBJ1-2; no clear D. The V gene's germline CDR1 is SGHDN and CDR2 FVKESK. V was trimmed by 4 bases and J by 4 bases, leaving 13 bases between them. The CDR3 totals 14 residues.

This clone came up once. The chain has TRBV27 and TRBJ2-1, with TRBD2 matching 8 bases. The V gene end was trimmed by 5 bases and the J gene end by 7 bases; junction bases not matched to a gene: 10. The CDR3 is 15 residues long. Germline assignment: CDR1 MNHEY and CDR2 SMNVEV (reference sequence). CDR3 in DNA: TGTGCCAGCAGTCCCGACGGCGGGAGGTTAAATGAGCAGTTCTTC. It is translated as CASSPDGGRLNEQFF.

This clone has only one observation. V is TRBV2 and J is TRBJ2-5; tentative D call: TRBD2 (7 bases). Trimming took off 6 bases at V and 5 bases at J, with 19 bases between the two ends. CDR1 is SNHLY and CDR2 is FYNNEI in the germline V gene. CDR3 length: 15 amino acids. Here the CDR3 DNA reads TGTGCCAGCAGCTCTACCTTCGGGGGGCGGGAGACCCAGTACTTC. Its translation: CASSSTFGGRETQYF.

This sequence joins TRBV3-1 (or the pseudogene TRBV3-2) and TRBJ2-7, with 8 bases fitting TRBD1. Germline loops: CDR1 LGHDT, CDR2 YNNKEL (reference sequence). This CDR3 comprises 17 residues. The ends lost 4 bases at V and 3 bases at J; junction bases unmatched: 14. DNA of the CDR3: TGTGCCAGCAGCCCCCCGAACCCGGACAGGGCCATCTACGAGCAGTACTTC. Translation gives CASSPPNPDRAIYEQYF.

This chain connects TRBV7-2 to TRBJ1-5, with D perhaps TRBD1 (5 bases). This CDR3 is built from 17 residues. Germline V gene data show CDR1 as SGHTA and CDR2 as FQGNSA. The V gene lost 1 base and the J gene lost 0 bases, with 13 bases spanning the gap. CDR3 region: CASSLVGGRYSNQPQHF. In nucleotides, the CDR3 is TGTGCCAGCAGCTTAGTGGGGGGGAGATATAGCAATCAGCCCCAGCATTTT.

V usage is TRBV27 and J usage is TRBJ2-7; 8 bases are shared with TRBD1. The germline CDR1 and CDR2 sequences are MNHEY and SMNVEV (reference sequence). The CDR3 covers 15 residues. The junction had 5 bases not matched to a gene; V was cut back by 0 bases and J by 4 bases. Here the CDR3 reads CASSLSGDRRYEQYF. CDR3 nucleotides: TGTGCCAGCAGTTTATCCGGGGACAGGAGATACGAGCAGTACTTC.

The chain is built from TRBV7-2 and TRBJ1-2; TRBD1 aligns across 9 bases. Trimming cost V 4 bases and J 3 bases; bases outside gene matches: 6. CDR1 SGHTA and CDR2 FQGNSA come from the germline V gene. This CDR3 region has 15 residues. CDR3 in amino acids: CASSSTGGAYYGYTF. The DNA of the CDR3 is TGTGCCAGCAGCTCAACAGGGGGCGCTTACTATGGCTACACCTTC.

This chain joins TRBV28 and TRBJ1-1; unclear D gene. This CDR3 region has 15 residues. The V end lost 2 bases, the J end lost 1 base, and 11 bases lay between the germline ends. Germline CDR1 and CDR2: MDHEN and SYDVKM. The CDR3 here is CASSLSTEGNTEAFF. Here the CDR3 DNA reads TGTGCCAGCAGTTTAAGTACTGAGGGGAACACTGAAGCTTTCTTT.

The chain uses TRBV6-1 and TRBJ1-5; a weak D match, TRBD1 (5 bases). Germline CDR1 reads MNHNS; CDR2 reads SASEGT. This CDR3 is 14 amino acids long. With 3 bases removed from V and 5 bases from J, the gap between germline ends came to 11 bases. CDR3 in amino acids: CASSENRSDQPQHF. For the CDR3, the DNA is TGTGCCAGCAGTGAGAACAGGAGCGATCAGCCCCAGCATTTT.

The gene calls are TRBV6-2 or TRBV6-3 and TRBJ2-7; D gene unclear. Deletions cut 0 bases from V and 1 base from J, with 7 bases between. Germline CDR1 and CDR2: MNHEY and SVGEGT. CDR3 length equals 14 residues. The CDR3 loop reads CASSYSTESYEQYF. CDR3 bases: TGTGCCAGCAGTTACTCTACAGAGTCCTACGAGCAGTACTTC.

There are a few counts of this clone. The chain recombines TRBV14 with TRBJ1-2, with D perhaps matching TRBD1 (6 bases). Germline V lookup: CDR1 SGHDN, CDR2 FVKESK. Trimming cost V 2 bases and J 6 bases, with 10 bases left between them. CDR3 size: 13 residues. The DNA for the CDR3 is TGTGCCAGCAGCCAAAACAGGGCCGATGGCTACACCTTC. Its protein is CASSQNRADGYTF. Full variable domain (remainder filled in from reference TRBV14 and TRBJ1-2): EAGVTQFPSHSVIEKGQTVTLRCDPISGHDNLYWYRRVMGKEIKFLLHFVKESKQDESGMPNNRFLAERTGGTYSTLKVQPAELEDSGVYFCASSQNRADGYTFGSGTRLTVV.

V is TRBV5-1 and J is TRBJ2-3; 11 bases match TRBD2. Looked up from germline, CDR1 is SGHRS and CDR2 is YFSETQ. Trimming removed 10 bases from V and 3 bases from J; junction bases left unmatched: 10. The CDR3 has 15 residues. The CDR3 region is CAGSLAGGQTDTQYF. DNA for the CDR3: TGCGCCGGATCCTTAGCGGGAGGGCAGACAGATACGCAGTATTTT.

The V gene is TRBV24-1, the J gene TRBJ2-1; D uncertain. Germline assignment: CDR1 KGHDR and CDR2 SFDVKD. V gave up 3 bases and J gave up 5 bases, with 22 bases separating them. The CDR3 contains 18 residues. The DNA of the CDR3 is TGTGCCACCAGTGATATCGAATCCGGAGACTCAAGTGACAATGAGCAGTTCTTC. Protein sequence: CATSDIESGDSSDNEQFF.